This T cell receptor (beta chain) was captured in a study of blood T cell repertoires in COVID-19. Across the whole study: The origin of the acute and convalescent COVID-19 samples was the United States, Italy and Spain. Sources were T cells, B-cell-depleted T cells, or PBMCs; the material itself was cDNA or gDNA.

Per the original methods: Amplified reference gene primers provided the basis for estimating nucleated cell counts. TCRdb's table, derived via immunoSEQ multiplex PCR, lists solely in-frame clones and lacks some. The DNA gave D and trimming, while V, J and clone size come from that table. The sample comprises about 200,000 clones, approximately 84% of which are singletons, and less than 9.5% rests with the top ten. The V segment lost 5 bases and the J segment 6 bases; nucleotides outside the gene matches: 9. The CDR3 runs 16 residues. Germline values: CDR1 SGHVS, CDR2 FQNEAQ. Participants came from roughly 24 US areas, aged about 18 to 100 years.

The chain carries TRBV7-8 and TRBJ1-6; TRBD1 matches at 8 bases. This TCR was recovered from a man in his forties or fifties who had recovered from COVID-19. Material: PBMCs or T cells enriched from blood (not recorded which). In nucleotides, the CDR3 is TGTGCCAGCAGCCGCAGGGGGCGCGGGTTTAATTCACCCCTCCACTTT. It is translated as CASSRRGRGFNSPLHF.